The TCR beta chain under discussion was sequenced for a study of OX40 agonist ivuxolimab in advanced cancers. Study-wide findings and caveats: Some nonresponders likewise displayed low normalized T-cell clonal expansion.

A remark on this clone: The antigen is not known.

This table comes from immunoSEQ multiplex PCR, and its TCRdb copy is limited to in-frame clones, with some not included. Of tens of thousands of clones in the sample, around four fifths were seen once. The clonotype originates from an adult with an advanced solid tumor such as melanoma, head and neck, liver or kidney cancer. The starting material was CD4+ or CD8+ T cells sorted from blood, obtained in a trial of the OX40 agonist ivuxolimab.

CDR3 amino acids: CASSAERGGTDTQYF. The CDR3 region has the DNA TGTGCCAGCAGTGCGGAGCGGGGGGGCACAGATACGCAGTATTTT. The V gene is TRBV6-4, the J gene TRBJ2-3; 9 bases agree with TRBD2. The CDR3 spans 15 residues. Germline lookup yields CDR1 MRHNA and CDR2 SNTAGT. Unmatched junction bases numbered 3, after V lost 4 bases and J lost 1 base.